This entry concerns a single TCR beta chain. Sequencing used immunoSEQ multiplex PCR; TCRdb keeps in-frame clones, though not all of them. The repertoire consists of about 180,000 clones, with roughly 83% occurring once and the leading ten covering around 6.3%. This specimen belongs to a study of blood T cell repertoires in COVID-19. Study-level information: Donors in the United States, Italy and Spain gave samples during acute or convalescent COVID-19.

J lost 5 bases, V lost 6 bases, and 7 bases had no gene match. The CDR3 is 15 residues long. Germline CDR1 and CDR2: KGHDR and SFDVKD. In Seattle, patients joined the study during active infection and were tracked longitudinally. The rearrangement joins TRBV24-1 to TRBJ2-1, with 9 bases fitting TRBD1. Sequencing input: peripheral blood. The source of this sequence is a woman between 40 and 50 years old with COVID-19, enrolled during active disease. CDR3 nucleotides: TGTGCCACCAGTCGCCGGGACAGGGCCGACAATGAGCAGTTCTTC. Its protein is CATSRRDRADNEQFF.